The next 2 T cell receptor beta chains were all read from a single sample in a study of spatial heterogeneity in lung cancer (dated by TCRdb to the late 2010s). The time point label corresponds to: sample taken at primary tumor resection. For TCR sequencing, whole RNA was extracted from tumor and nontumor lung tissue, or from cryopreserved PBMC samples, and no cell sorting was done. Libraries were prepared through 5' RACE. Reads for this sample came from a NextSeq 500. TCRdb redid the processing of the public reads, applying fastp at Q25 and MiXCR, and retained in-frame beta chains. Identical CDR3 protein sequences are pooled into one entry, listed with their most common genes and DNA. Present in this sample are around 11,000 distinct CDR3 sequences, approximately 25% of which were seen just once. Roughly 30% of the sample goes to the ten largest clones. This material consisted of PBMCs, taken at surgery. These receptors were taken from a female donor with early-stage non-small cell lung cancer.

The rearrangement uses TRBV11-2 and TRBJ2-3, with D maybe TRBD2 (5 bases). Trimming cost V 4 bases and J 4 bases, with 12 bases left between them. This CDR3 contains 14 residues. Germline V gene sequence: CDR1 SGHAT, CDR2 FQNNGV. The CDR3 nucleotides read TGTGCCAGCAGCTACGGACTCCCACCAGATACGCAGTATTTT. Protein: CASSYGLPPDTQYF.

This clonotype was detected a few times. CDR3 protein: CASSFQGGNSPLHF. The CDR3 DNA reads as TGTGCCAGCAGCTTCCAGGGAGGGAATTCACCCCTCCACTTT. This chain uses TRBV9 with TRBJ1-6, with D perhaps TRBD1 (5 bases). Germline V gives CDR1 SGDLS, CDR2 YYNGEE. Trimming pared 4 bases from V and 7 bases from J, leaving 12 bases between. The CDR3 contains 14 residues.